This TCR beta chain derives from a study of CD8+CD57+ T cells in acquired aplastic anemia. Study in general: An average of 3.2 ug of DNA was obtained from sorted CD4+ and CD8+ cells. Findings and caveats of the study: Patients did not significantly differ from controls in CD8+ Simpson's diversity. Researchers report that about 28 CD8+ CDR3 sequences appeared in both patients and controls.

Notes on this clonotype: Its antigen is as yet unknown. One end of the junction fails to match germline, which may point to a read error.

Genomic DNA, the template, was used for profiling of the TCR beta VDJ and CDR3. One entry per CDR3 protein results from TCRdb running MiXCR on the reads. The data contain over 150,000 distinct CDR3 sequences, 50% to 65% of them seen just once; the ten biggest clones take up roughly 42%. Sequencing was done on patients that had shown CD8+CD57+ cell expansion by flow cytometry. The diagnosis in all patients was severe acquired aplastic anemia. Germline values: CDR1 SGDLS, CDR2 YYNGEE. The CDR3 consists of 15 residues. Sequencing was performed on sorted CD4+, CD8+, or CD8+CD57+ T cells (not recorded which) from PBMCs. The chain carries TRBV9 and TRBJ2-7, with D perhaps assigned TRBD1 or TRBD2 (6 bases each). The TCR was taken from a human donor with aplastic anemia. CDR3 bases: TGCGCCAGCAGCTTGGACACAGGGAGGTCCAACGAGCAGTACTTC. Its protein product is CASSLDTGRSNEQYF.